This entry is about one T cell receptor (beta chain). Antigen unknown. The record originates from a study of T cell responses to AZD1222 COVID-19 vaccine. Study-wide findings and caveats: The study identified only a handful of AZD1222 recipients as seropositive at baseline. The donor cohort was predominantly white British with a female majority, and clonal diversity may have been underestimated.

V lost 5 bases to trimming and J lost 7 bases, with 11 bases between them. Germline V lookup: CDR1 MNHEY, CDR2 SVGAGI. The CDR3 spans 13 residues. The repertoire was sequenced with immunoSEQ multiplex PCR; TCRdb's copy has only in-frame clones and lacks some. The table shows roughly 140,000 clones, with 92% occurring only once. This TCR was sampled from an adult who received the AZD1222 COVID-19 vaccine. This sequence joins TRBV6-5 and TRBJ1-4, with a possible D match to TRBD1 (6 bases). Sequenced material: peripheral blood, taken 28 days after the second AZD1222 dose. CDR3 amino acids: CASSRQEGEKLFF. Here the CDR3 DNA reads TGTGCCAGCAGTAGACAGGAGGGTGAAAAACTGTTTTTT.